A selection of T cell receptor beta chains follows, all from one sample in a study of post-analysis software for immune sequencing data. TCRdb independently ran MiXCR on the PCR reads; one entry per CDR3 protein. The sample lists about 820,000 distinct CDR3 sequences; 53% were seen once. Input material: blood. These receptor sequences come from a girl aged 5-17 years with multiple sclerosis. The conserved cysteine and the conserved F or W are not part of the CDR3 here.

len	v_gene	CDR3aa
15	TRBV3-1	ASSQEVTSGRTDTQY
12	TRBV7-8	ASSLAGLATEAF
12	TRBV7-9	ASRPQGAGTEAF
14	TRBV7-9	ASSLHRGGKGYEQY
13	TRBV7-9	ASSSFSAGYNEQF
13	TRBV20-1	SARRTRLIYNEQY
13	TRBV28	ASSFSRGSIHEQY
12	TRBV5-4	ASSLAGGDEKLF
13	TRBV7-2	ASSQDSEPADTQY
10	TRBV7-9	ASTIQGNEQF
14	TRBV7-8	ASSPGRGGESYGYT